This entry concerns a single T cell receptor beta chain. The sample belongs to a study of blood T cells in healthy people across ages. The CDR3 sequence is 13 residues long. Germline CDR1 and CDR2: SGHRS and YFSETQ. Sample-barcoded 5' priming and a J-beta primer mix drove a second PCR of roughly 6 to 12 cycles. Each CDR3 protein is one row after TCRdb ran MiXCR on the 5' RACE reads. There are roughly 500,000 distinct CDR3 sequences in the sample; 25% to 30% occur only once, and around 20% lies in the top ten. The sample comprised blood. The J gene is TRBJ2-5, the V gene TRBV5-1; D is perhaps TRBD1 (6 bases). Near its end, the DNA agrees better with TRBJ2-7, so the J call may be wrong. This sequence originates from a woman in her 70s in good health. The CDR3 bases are TGCGCCAGCAGCCCTGAACAGGGCTACGAGCAGTACTTC. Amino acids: CASSPEQGYEQYF.